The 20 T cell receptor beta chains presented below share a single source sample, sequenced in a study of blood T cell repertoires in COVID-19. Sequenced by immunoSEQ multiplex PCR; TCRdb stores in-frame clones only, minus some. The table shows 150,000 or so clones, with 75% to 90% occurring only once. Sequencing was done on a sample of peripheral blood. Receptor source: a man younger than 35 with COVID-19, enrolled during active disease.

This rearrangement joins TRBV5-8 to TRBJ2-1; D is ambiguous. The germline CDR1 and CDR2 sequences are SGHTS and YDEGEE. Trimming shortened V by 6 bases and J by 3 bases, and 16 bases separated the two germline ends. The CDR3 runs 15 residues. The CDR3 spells CASTPARGYYNEQFF. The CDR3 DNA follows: TGTGCCAGCACCCCGGCGAGAGGCTACTACAATGAGCAGTTCTTC.

The chain's CDR3 is CASSIVLLSGTSYNEQFF. For the CDR3, the DNA is TGTGCCAGTAGTATAGTTTTACTAAGCGGGACCTCCTACAATGAGCAGTTCTTC. V gene TRBV19 combines with J gene TRBJ2-1; 7 nucleotides agree with TRBD2. V was clipped by 1 base and J by 0 bases; unmatched bases: 9. Looked up from germline, CDR1 is LNHDA and CDR2 is SQIVND (reference sequence). This CDR3 is built from 18 residues.

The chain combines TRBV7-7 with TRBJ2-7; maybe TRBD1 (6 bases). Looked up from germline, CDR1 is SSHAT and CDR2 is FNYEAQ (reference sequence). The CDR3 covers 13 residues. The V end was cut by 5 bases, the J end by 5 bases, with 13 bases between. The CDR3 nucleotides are TGTGCCAGCAGCCCTGGTCAGGGGAACGAGCAGTACTTC. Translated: CASSPGQGNEQYF.

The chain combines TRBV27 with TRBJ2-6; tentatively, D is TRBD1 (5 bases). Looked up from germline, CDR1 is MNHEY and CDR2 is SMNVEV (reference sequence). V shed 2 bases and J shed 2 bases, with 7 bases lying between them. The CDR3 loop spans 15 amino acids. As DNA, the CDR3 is TGTGCCAGCAGTTTAACCAGGGCTGGGGCCAACGTCCTGACTTTC. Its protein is CASSLTRAGANVLTF.

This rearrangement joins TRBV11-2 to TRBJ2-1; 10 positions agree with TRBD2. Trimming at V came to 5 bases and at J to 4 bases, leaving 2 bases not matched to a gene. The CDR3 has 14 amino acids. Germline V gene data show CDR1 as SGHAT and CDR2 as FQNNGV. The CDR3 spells CASSLAGAYNEQFF. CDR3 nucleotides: TGTGCCAGCAGCCTAGCGGGAGCTTACAATGAGCAGTTCTTC. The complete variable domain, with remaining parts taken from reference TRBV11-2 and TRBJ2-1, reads EAGVAQSPRYKIIEKRQSVAFWCNPISGHATLYWYQQILGQGPKLLIQFQNNGVVDDSQLPKDRFSAERLKGVDSTLKIQPAKLEDSAVYLCASSLAGAYNEQFFGPGTRLTVL.

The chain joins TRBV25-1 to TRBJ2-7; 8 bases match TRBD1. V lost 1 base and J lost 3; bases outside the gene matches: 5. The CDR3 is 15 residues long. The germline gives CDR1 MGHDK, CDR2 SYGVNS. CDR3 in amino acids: CASSESGTGHYEQYF. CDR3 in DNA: TGTGCCAGCAGTGAATCCGGGACAGGCCACTACGAGCAGTACTTC.

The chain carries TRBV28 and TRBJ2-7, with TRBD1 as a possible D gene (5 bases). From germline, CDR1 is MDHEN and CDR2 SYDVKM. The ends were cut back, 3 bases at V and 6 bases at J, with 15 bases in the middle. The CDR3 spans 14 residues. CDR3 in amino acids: CASSLQAGLSEQYF. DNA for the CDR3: TGTGCCAGCAGTTTGCAGGCAGGGCTAAGCGAGCAGTACTTC.

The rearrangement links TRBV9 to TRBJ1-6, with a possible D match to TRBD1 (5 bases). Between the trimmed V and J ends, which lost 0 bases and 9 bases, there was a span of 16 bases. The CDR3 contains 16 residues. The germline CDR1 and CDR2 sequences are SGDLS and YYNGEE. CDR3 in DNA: TGTGCCAGCAGCGTAGGGGGCAGGGCCTCGGGTTCACCCCTCCACTTT. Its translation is CASSVGGRASGSPLHF.

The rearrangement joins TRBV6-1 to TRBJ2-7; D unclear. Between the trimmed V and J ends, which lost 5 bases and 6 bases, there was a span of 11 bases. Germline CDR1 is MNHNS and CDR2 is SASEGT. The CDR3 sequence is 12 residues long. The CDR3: CASSQTRGEQYF. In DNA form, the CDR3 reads TGTGCCAGCAGTCAGACCAGAGGCGAGCAGTACTTC.

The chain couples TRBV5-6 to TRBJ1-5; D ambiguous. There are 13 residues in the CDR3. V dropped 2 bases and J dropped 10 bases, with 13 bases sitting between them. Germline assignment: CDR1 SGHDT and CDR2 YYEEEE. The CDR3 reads CASSFGPEGPQHF. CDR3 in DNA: TGTGCCAGCAGCTTCGGTCCGGAGGGTCCCCAGCATTTT.

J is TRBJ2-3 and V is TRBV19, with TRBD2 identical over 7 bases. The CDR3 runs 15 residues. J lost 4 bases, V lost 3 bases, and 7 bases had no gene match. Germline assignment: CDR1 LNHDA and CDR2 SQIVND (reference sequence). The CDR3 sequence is CASSILAGVPDTQYF. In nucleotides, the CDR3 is TGTGCCAGTAGTATTCTTGCGGGAGTTCCAGATACGCAGTATTTT.

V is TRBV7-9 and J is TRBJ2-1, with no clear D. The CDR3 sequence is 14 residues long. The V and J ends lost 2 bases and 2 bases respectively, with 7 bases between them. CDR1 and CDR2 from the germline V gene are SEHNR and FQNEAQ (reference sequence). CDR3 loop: CASSLLFAYNEQFF. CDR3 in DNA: TGTGCCAGCAGCTTACTATTCGCCTACAATGAGCAGTTCTTC.

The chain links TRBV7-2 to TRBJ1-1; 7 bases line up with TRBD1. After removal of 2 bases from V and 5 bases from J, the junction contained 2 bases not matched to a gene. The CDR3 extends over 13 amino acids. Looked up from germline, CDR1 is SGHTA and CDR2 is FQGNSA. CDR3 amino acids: CASSLSGGTEAFF. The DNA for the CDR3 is TGTGCCAGCAGCTTATCAGGGGGAACTGAAGCTTTCTTT.

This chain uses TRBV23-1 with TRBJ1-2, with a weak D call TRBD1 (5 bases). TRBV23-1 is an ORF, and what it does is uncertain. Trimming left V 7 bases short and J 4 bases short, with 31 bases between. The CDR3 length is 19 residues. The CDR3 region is CASTRPQARNLVRVYGYTF. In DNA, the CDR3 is TGCGCCAGCACCCGCCCGCAGGCAAGAAACCTAGTCAGGGTCTATGGCTACACCTTC.

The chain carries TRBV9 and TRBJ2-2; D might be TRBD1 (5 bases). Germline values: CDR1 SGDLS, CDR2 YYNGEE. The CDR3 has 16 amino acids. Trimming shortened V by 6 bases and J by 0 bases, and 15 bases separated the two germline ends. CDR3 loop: CASNGQGDPNTGELFF. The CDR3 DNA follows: TGTGCCAGCAACGGGCAGGGCGACCCGAACACCGGGGAGCTGTTTTTT.

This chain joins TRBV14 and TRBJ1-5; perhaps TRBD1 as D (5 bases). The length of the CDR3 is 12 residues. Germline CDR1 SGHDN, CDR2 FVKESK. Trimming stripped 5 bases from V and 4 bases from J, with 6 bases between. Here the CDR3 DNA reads TGTGCCAGCAGCGCAGGGAATCAGCCCCAGCATTTT. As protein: CASSAGNQPQHF.

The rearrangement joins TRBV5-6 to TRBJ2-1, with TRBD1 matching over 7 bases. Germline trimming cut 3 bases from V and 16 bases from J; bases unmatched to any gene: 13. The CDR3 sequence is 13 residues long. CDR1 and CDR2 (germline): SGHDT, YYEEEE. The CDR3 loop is CASSSTGVSLPFF. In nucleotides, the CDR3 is TGTGCCAGCAGCTCTACAGGGGTAAGCCTTCCCTTCTTC.

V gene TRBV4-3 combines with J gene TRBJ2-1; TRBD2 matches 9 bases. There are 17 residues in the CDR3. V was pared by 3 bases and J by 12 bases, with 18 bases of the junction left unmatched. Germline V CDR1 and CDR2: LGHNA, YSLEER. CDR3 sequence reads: CASSHASGISRLRAQFF. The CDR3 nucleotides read TGCGCCAGCAGCCACGCTAGCGGGATCTCACGGCTTCGCGCGCAGTTCTTC.

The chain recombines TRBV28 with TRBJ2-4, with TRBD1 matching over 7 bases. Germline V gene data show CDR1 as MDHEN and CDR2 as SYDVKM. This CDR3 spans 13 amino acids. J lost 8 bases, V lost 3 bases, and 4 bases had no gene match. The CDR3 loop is CASSLRGPDIQYF. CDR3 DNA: TGTGCCAGCAGTTTGAGGGGGCCGGACATTCAGTACTTC.

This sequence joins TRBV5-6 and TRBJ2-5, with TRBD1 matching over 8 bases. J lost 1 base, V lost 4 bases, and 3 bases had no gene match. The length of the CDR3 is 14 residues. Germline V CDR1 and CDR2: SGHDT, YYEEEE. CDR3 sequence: CASSLDRGQETQYF. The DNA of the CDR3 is TGTGCCAGCAGCCTCGACAGGGGCCAAGAGACCCAGTACTTC.